The source of this T cell receptor beta chain is a study of cytomegalovirus exposure and HLA in healthy donors. 13 Jbeta primers and 60 Vbeta primers were used for the PCR. Repertoires were generated with immunoSEQ multiplex PCR, while TCRdb's copy carries only in-frame clones and drops some. The sample has 200,000 to 250,000 clones. Germline V gives CDR1 LGHNA, CDR2 YSLEER. V was clipped by 0 bases and J by 7 bases, with 16 bases between them. This CDR3 has 16 residues. The sequencing sample was made of PBMCs. The chain employs TRBV4-3 and TRBJ1-5; D is unclear. This receptor was identified in a young woman in good health and CMV-seropositive. In DNA, the CDR3 is TGCGCCAGCAGCCAAGAGGTGGGCAGGTTGGGCCAGCCCCAGCATTTT. This translates into CASSQEVGRLGQPQHF.